The 30 T cell receptor beta chains below all came from one sample that was sequenced in a study of vaccination effects on CD4 cells after COVID-19. Sequencing followed a ViraFEST assay step that expanded antigen-specific CD4+ T cells with viral peptide pools. Following culture for about 11 days, CD4+ T cells were isolated. The table came from immunoSEQ multiplex PCR; TCRdb's copy has only in-frame clones and leaves some out. Of about 8,100 clones in the sample, roughly 79% were seen once. Their cognate antigens are unknown. The sequenced sample was CD4+ T cells from PBMCs cultured with HCoV-229E spike peptides, obtained before COVID-19 vaccination. The receptors originated from a human donor who received a COVID-19 vaccine.

The V call is TRBV7-7, the J call TRBJ2-7; perhaps D is TRBD1 or TRBD2 (6 bases each). Between the trimmed V and J ends, which lost 5 bases and 4 bases, there was a span of 18 bases. This CDR3 is built from 15 residues. CDR1 is SSHAT and CDR2 is FNYEAQ in the germline V gene (reference sequence). The CDR3 bases are TGTGCCAGCAGCCTGGGGGCGGGAAGTACTTACGAGCAGTACTTC. This sequence encodes CASSLGAGSTYEQYF.

This chain joins TRBV19 and TRBJ2-7; unclear D gene. This CDR3 has 12 amino acids. V was shortened by 5 bases and J by 1 base, with 6 bases between the two germline ends. Germline lookup yields CDR1 LNHDA and CDR2 SQIVND (reference sequence). CDR3 protein: CASSESSYEQYF. CDR3 sequence (DNA): TGTGCCAGTAGTGAGAGTTCCTACGAGCAGTACTTC.

This rearrangement joins TRBV2 to TRBJ2-7, with D perhaps TRBD1 or TRBD2 (6 bases each). The CDR3 spans 15 residues. V lost 10 bases, J lost 0 bases, and 19 bases lay in between. CDR1 and CDR2 from the germline V gene are SNHLY and FYNNEI. Here the CDR3 reads CATKLPGGLSYEQYF. In nucleotides, the CDR3 is TGTGCCACCAAGTTACCCGGGGGCCTCTCCTACGAGCAGTACTTC. Based on the CDR3 plus reference TRBV2 and TRBJ2-7, the full variable domain is EPEVTQTPSHQVTQMGQEVILRCVPISNHLYFYWYRQILGQKVEFLVSFYNNEISEKSEIFDDQFSVERPDGSNFTLKIRSTKLEDSAMYFCATKLPGGLSYEQYFGPGTRLTVT.

The chain joins TRBV20-1 to TRBJ1-4; D unresolved. The CDR3 length is 11 residues. CDR1 and CDR2 from the germline V gene are DFQATT and SNEGSKA (reference sequence). Trimming took off 6 bases at V and 4 bases at J, with 6 bases between the two ends. The DNA of the CDR3 is TGCAGTGCCTTTAGTAATGAAAAACTGTTTTTT. This translates into CSAFSNEKLFF.

The chain carries TRBV6-4 and TRBJ1-1; maybe TRBD1 (6 bases). This CDR3 contains 14 residues. V lost 2 bases to trimming and J lost 8 bases, with 15 bases between them. Germline CDR1 reads MRHNA; CDR2 reads SNTAGT. The CDR3 region has the DNA TGTGCCAGCAGTGACGGGACACGAACCGGGGAAGCTTTCTTT. It translates to CASSDGTRTGEAFF.

This clone was observed a few times. This sequence joins TRBV6-5 and TRBJ1-1, with D possibly TRBD1 on 6 matching bases. Germline values: CDR1 MNHEY, CDR2 SVGAGI. The V end was cut by 4 bases, the J end by 5 bases, with 14 bases between. The CDR3 is made up of 14 amino acids. The DNA for the CDR3 is TGTGCCAGCAGTTCACAGGGTGGTCAAACTGAAGCTTTCTTT. This translates into CASSSQGGQTEAFF.

The chain recombines TRBV5-6 with TRBJ2-7, with 12 bases matching TRBD2. The CDR3 contains 15 residues. From germline, CDR1 is SGHDT and CDR2 YYEEEE. V shed 0 bases and J 7 bases; nucleotides not matched to a gene: 5. The CDR3 is CASSLGVLAGGEQYF. The DNA of the CDR3 is TGTGCCAGCAGCTTGGGGGTGCTAGCGGGGGGGGAGCAGTACTTC.

The V call is TRBV7-9, the J call TRBJ1-1; D possibly corresponds to TRBD1 (6 bases). V shed 3 bases and J shed 1 base, with 15 bases lying between them. Germline V gene sequence: CDR1 SEHNR, CDR2 FQNEAQ (reference sequence). The length of the CDR3 is 16 residues. CDR3 sequence reads: CASSLPGAVGNTEAFF. CDR3 DNA sequence: TGTGCCAGCAGCTTGCCGGGGGCGGTCGGGAACACTGAAGCTTTCTTT.

The rearrangement joins TRBV27 to TRBJ2-3, with 14 nucleotides matching TRBD2. This CDR3 comprises 19 residues. The germline gives CDR1 MNHEY, CDR2 SMNVEV (reference sequence). V lost 4 bases to trimming and J lost 5 bases; unmatched junction nucleotides: 14. CDR3 sequence reads: CASSSRGFGTSGGGDTQYF. The CDR3 DNA reads TGTGCCAGCAGTTCGCGGGGGTTCGGGACTAGCGGGGGAGGAGATACGCAGTATTTT.

This chain joins TRBV10-2 and TRBJ2-3; no clear D. This CDR3 is built from 12 residues. CDR1 is WSHSY, CDR2 SAAADI, per germline. Trimming took off 3 bases at V and 5 bases at J, with 6 bases between the two ends. CDR3 in amino acids: CASSEQGDTQYF. The CDR3 coding sequence is TGCGCCAGCAGTGAACAAGGAGATACGCAGTATTTT.

In this sample, this clone turned up a few times. This chain connects TRBV5-5 to TRBJ1-2; D is perhaps TRBD1 (5 bases). Germline lookup yields CDR1 SGHKS and CDR2 YYEKEE (reference sequence). CDR3 size: 17 residues. V gave up 0 bases and J gave up 0 bases, with 15 bases separating them. The CDR3 region is CASSLGLGLPPNYGYTF. CDR3 sequence (DNA): TGTGCCAGCAGCTTGGGTCTGGGGCTTCCCCCTAACTATGGCTACACCTTC.

J is TRBJ2-3 and V is TRBV10-3; TRBD2 agrees at 8 bases. The J segment lost 6 bases and the V segment lost 6 bases, leaving 11 bases of the junction unmatched. CDR1 is ENHRY, CDR2 SYGVKD, per germline. The CDR3 has 15 amino acids. The CDR3 sequence is CAISAGGQALDTQYF. The CDR3 DNA is TGTGCCATCAGCGCGGGGGGCCAAGCTTTGGATACGCAGTATTTT.

The chain couples TRBV25-1 to TRBJ2-3, with D maybe TRBD1 (5 bases). The CDR3 sequence is 14 residues long. V was clipped by 8 bases and J by 5 bases, with 17 bases between them. Germline V gene lookup returns CDR1 MGHDK and CDR2 SYGVNS. CDR3 sequence: CASSTASTGDTQYF. The CDR3, as DNA: TGTGCCAGCTCGACAGCCTCCACGGGAGATACGCAGTATTTT.

The CDR3 DNA is TGTGCCAGCCATGATATTGCGTGGGCTAATGAAAAACTGTTTTTT. It specifies CASHDIAWANEKLFF. The V and J genes are TRBV2 and TRBJ1-4; D gene ambiguous. The CDR3 is 15 residues long. The ends were cut back, 8 bases at V and 3 bases at J, with 16 bases in the middle. From germline, CDR1 is SNHLY and CDR2 FYNNEI.

V is TRBV10-1 and J is TRBJ2-2; D could derive from TRBD1 or TRBD2 (7 bases each). The CDR3 loop spans 16 amino acids. In germline, CDR1 is WNHNN, CDR2 SYGVQD (reference sequence). Trimming removed 4 bases from V and 3 bases from J, with 15 bases in between. The CDR3 is CASSARSGTDTGELFF. CDR3 in DNA: TGCGCCAGCAGTGCCAGAAGCGGGACAGACACCGGGGAGCTGTTTTTT.

The chain joins TRBV6-5 to TRBJ2-5, with D tentatively TRBD2 (6 bases). This CDR3 contains 14 residues. Germline-derived CDR1 and CDR2 are MNHEY and SVGAGI. Trimming took off 5 bases at V and 0 bases at J, with 10 bases between the two ends. The CDR3 nucleotides are TGTGCCAGCAGTCCACGGGGGTACCAAGAGACCCAGTACTTC. This gives the protein CASSPRGYQETQYF.

The chain links TRBV10-3 to TRBJ1-5; tentative D call: TRBD1 (5 bases). The CDR3 is 15 residues long. Germline CDR1 is ENHRY and CDR2 is SYGVKD. Trimming pared 4 bases from V and 1 base from J, leaving 11 bases between. This CDR3 is CAISVGGGSNQPQHF. DNA of the CDR3: TGTGCCATCAGTGTGGGGGGAGGGAGCAATCAGCCCCAGCATTTT.

This clone has only a few counts. The CDR3 DNA reads as TGTGCCAGCGGACCTACAGGGATTAGGGACACTGAAGCTTTCTTT. It is translated as CASGPTGIRDTEAFF. This chain links TRBV4-2 with TRBJ1-1; D perhaps matches TRBD1 (6 bases). V lost 8 bases and J lost 3, with 19 bases in between. From germline, CDR1 is LGHNA and CDR2 YNFKEQ. The CDR3 totals 15 residues.

The chain is built from TRBV19 and TRBJ1-6, with TRBD1 matching 7 bases. Losses at the gene ends were 1 base for V and 6 bases for J; bases not matched to a gene: 3. The CDR3 has 15 amino acids. Germline CDR1 LNHDA, CDR2 SQIVND (reference sequence). CDR3 DNA sequence: TGTGCCAGTAGTATAGTTGGGACAGTTAATTCACCCCTCCACTTT. Its translation is CASSIVGTVNSPLHF.

The gene calls are TRBV5-1 and TRBJ1-2; 7 nucleotides agree with TRBD1. The CDR3 extends over 13 amino acids. The germline gives CDR1 SGHRS, CDR2 YFSETQ. V lost 0 bases and J lost 5; bases outside the gene matches: 1. Here the CDR3 DNA reads TGCGCCAGCAGCTTGGACAGGGGTTATGGCTACACCTTC. Amino acid sequence: CASSLDRGYGYTF.

Written as DNA, the CDR3 is TGCAGTGCTAGTGACAGGAGGGAGTTAGGGGCCCAGCATTTT. Encoded protein: CSASDRRELGAQHF. The genes are TRBV20-1 and TRBJ1-5, with D possibly matching TRBD1 (6 bases). V lost 3 bases to trimming and J lost 11 bases, with 20 bases between them. The CDR3 contains 14 residues. Per the germline V gene, CDR1 is DFQATT and CDR2 is SNEGSKA (reference sequence).

In nucleotides, the CDR3 is TGTGCCAGCAGCCCTGGACTAGCGGGGGGAGTAGCCAAAAACATTCAGTACTTC. Translation gives CASSPGLAGGVAKNIQYF. The chain combines TRBV5-4 with TRBJ2-4; 14 bases map to TRBD2. This CDR3 is 18 amino acids long. Trimming took 4 bases from V and 0 from J; bases not matched to a gene: 6. Germline CDR1 and CDR2: SGHNT and YYREEE (reference sequence). The entire variable domain, with the rest obtained from reference TRBV5-4 and TRBJ2-4, is as follows: ETGVTQSPTHLIKTRGQQVTLRCSSQSGHNTVSWYQQALGQGPQFIFQYYREEENGRGNFPPRFSGLQFPNYSSELNVNALELDDSALYLCASSPGLAGGVAKNIQYFGAGTRLSVL.

This sequence joins TRBV2 and TRBJ1-1; TRBD1 matches 7 bases. This CDR3 region has 13 residues. CDR1 and CDR2 (germline): SNHLY, FYNNEI. The J segment lost 5 bases and the V segment lost 7 bases, leaving 7 bases of the junction unmatched. CDR3 residues: CASTQGEGTEAFF. The CDR3 DNA follows: TGTGCCAGCACGCAGGGGGAGGGGACTGAAGCTTTCTTT.

The chain joins TRBV21-1 to TRBJ2-6; the table's D call TRBD1 went unverified against the DNA. TRBV21-1 is termed a pseudogene. This CDR3 region has 19 residues. The CDR3 is CASGSRGTASHSGANVLTF. As DNA, the CDR3 is TGTGCCAGCGGGTCTAGAGGGACAGCCTCCCACTCTGGGGCCAACGTCCTGACTTTC.

The J gene is TRBJ1-6, the V gene TRBV2, with a possible D match to TRBD1 (6 bases). This CDR3 has 15 amino acids. CDR1 is SNHLY, CDR2 FYNNEI, per germline. V gave up 6 bases and J gave up 8 bases, with 17 bases separating them. In DNA form, the CDR3 reads TGTGCCAGCAGAGGGAGAACAGGGACCGATTCACCCCTCCACTTT. Amino acid sequence: CASRGRTGTDSPLHF.

The V and J genes are TRBV5-4 and TRBJ2-5; 12 bases match TRBD2. From germline, CDR1 is SGHNT and CDR2 YYREEE (reference sequence). Germline trimming cut 0 bases from V and 2 bases from J; bases unmatched to any gene: 2. This CDR3 spans 16 amino acids. The CDR3 protein is CASSLGLAGAQETQYF. The CDR3 DNA reads TGTGCCAGCAGCTTGGGACTAGCGGGAGCTCAAGAGACCCAGTACTTC.

The V call is TRBV6-4, the J call TRBJ1-2; D possibly corresponds to TRBD1 (5 bases). Deletions cut 3 bases from V and 0 bases from J, with 5 bases between. The CDR3 spans 13 residues. Germline V lookup: CDR1 MRHNA, CDR2 SNTAGT. CDR3 protein: CASSEGANYGYTF. CDR3 sequence (DNA): TGTGCCAGCAGTGAAGGGGCTAACTATGGCTACACCTTC.

This chain connects TRBV29-1 to TRBJ1-1; no clear D. The CDR3 is made up of 14 amino acids. The ends were cut back, 4 bases at V and 4 bases at J, with 16 bases in the middle. Germline V gene sequence: CDR1 SQVTM, CDR2 ANQGSEA. CDR3 in DNA: TGCAGCGTTGGGAGGAGGGTAGCATCCACTGAAGCTTTCTTT. Translating it yields CSVGRRVASTEAFF.

The chain combines TRBV12-5 with TRBJ1-5; 7 bases are shared with TRBD1. Germline V gene sequence: CDR1 LGHNT, CDR2 FRNRAP. V trimming: 6 bases; J trimming: 0 bases; junction bases outside the gene matches: 8. The CDR3 is made up of 16 amino acids. CDR3 DNA: TGTGCTAGTGGCGGAGGGGGCCCTGATAGCAATCAGCCCCAGCATTTT. This sequence encodes CASGGGGPDSNQPQHF.

The chain links TRBV5-6 to TRBJ1-1; 7 nucleotides line up with TRBD1. Germline-derived CDR1 and CDR2 are SGHDT and YYEEEE. The J segment lost 0 bases and the V segment lost 1 base, leaving 6 bases of the junction unmatched. CDR3 size: 16 residues. CDR3 protein: CASSLLDRVVNTEAFF. In DNA form, the CDR3 reads TGTGCCAGCAGCTTGTTAGACAGGGTTGTGAACACTGAAGCTTTCTTT.